This T cell receptor (beta chain) was sequenced in a study of T cell repertoires in cytomegalovirus infection. For the study at large: Based on public TCR beta signatures, there were indications of CMV infection and of a matching HLA type.

Trimming removed 5 bases at V and 4 bases at J, with 18 bases between. In germline, CDR1 is SGHTA, CDR2 FQGNSA. The CDR3 runs 16 residues. The table lists this clonotype with many counts. Its antigen is not identified. Overall study results and limits: Totalled public TCR beta family frequency picked out people who carried CMV plus the relevant HLA. Dominating the ex vivo response were TCR beta clonotypes that were CMV-specific and HLA-C-restricted.

TCRdb re-analysed the reads in MiXCR, keeping a single row per CDR3 protein. Altogether more than 350,000 distinct CDR3 sequences are present, approximately 31% being singletons, with the ten largest covering roughly 13%. This sequence originates from a human donor in good health (CMV status not recorded). Some clones in this sample may be carry-over from other donors' samples. The source material was PBMCs. This chain connects TRBV7-2 to TRBJ2-1; perhaps TRBD2 as D (6 bases). CDR3 region: CASSRQFTGVYNEQFF. The CDR3 DNA reads TGTGCCAGCAGCCGGCAATTTACGGGGGTATACAATGAGCAGTTCTTC.